This is a list of T cell receptor beta chains from one sample in a study of T cells in Graves' hyperthyroidism and ophthalmopathy. TCRdb recomputed calls from the multiplex PCR reads with MiXCR, one row per CDR3 protein. Here the sample spans about 500,000 distinct CDR3 sequences, over 15% being singletons. The sequencing sample was made of blood. These receptors originate from a young woman with Graves' ophthalmopathy. Each CDR3 is given with its conserved first and last residue. The D gene is left open where the match is weak.

v_call	j_call	d_call	cdr3_aa
TRBV18	TRBJ2-7	.	CASSPPASYEQYF
TRBV7-8	TRBJ2-4	.	CASTLLALGNIQYF
TRBV28	TRBJ2-4	.	CASSLVPGAKNIQYF
TRBV20-1	TRBJ2-1	TRBD2	CSASLADYNEQFF
TRBV7-8	TRBJ2-1	TRBD2	CASSLISGSGGPLDEQFF
TRBV4-3	TRBJ2-7	.	CASSHGLGSSYEQYF
TRBV11-2	TRBJ1-5	.	CASSLDGLGQPQHF
TRBV29-1	TRBJ1-2	.	CSVGLSVHYGYTF
TRBV5-1	TRBJ1-1	TRBD1	CASSIYRGGNTEAFF
TRBV7-2	TRBJ2-5	.	CASSPLAAQETQYF
TRBV6-1	TRBJ1-2	.	CASSEGYLNYGYTF
TRBV7-2	TRBJ1-6	.	CASSLGQTNSPLHF
TRBV28	TRBJ2-2	.	CASSFSTPNTGELFF
TRBV28	TRBJ1-5	.	CASSPGEARYNQPQHF
TRBV28	TRBJ2-7	TRBD1	CASSSSADRGPSYEQYF
TRBV7-8	TRBJ2-1	.	CASSLQPRDEQFF
TRBV7-9	TRBJ1-1	.	CASSPDWETEAFF
TRBV7-9	TRBJ2-1	TRBD2	CASSLAGLAGGVGDEQFF
TRBV7-6	TRBJ2-3	.	CASSPTGPDTQYF
TRBV4-1	TRBJ2-1	.	CASSHRRGWFEQFF
TRBV20-1	TRBJ1-1	TRBD1	CSASTGGLTEAFF
TRBV30	TRBJ1-5	.	CAWSGEFNQPQHF
TRBV28	TRBJ2-1	.	CASSPIADPSDEQFF
TRBV20-1	TRBJ2-7	TRBD1	CSASLGTGFAEQYF
TRBV3-1	TRBJ2-3	.	CASSQGHQATDTQYF
TRBV3-1	TRBJ1-3	.	CASSQAAGYGNTIYF
TRBV30	TRBJ1-3	.	CAWSGPGSLSGNTIYF
TRBV9	TRBJ2-1	.	CASSVTGYNEQFF
TRBV30	TRBJ1-5	TRBD1	CAWSVDRDQPQHF
TRBV7-2	TRBJ2-7	TRBD1	CASSPGTGREQYF
TRBV19	TRBJ2-7	TRBD1	CASSPGQGEFEQYF
TRBV4-1	TRBJ2-1	.	CASSQGRRGGDNEQFF
TRBV4-3	TRBJ2-5	.	CASSQALRGEETQYF
TRBV14	TRBJ2-1	.	CASSQESVFEQFF
TRBV30	TRBJ2-3	.	CAWSVPRASSTDTQYF
TRBV2	TRBJ2-1	TRBD1	CASRDRAGEQFF
TRBV6-1	TRBJ1-1	.	CASSSRSNTEAFF
TRBV20-1	TRBJ2-7	TRBD2	CSARGPGRLAGTTYEQYF
TRBV7-3	TRBJ2-1	TRBD1	CASSLSGQGEYNEQFF
TRBV5-1	TRBJ2-1	.	CASSLGGGAHEQFF
TRBV6-2/TRBV6-3	TRBJ1-1	.	CAIDNTEAFF
TRBV30	TRBJ1-4	.	CAWSVTGRNNEKLFF
TRBV28	TRBJ2-5	.	CASSPPWAGARKETQYF
TRBV14	TRBJ2-3	.	CASSQEQRRTDTQYF
TRBV28	TRBJ1-2	TRBD1	CASSSPRQGANYGYTF
TRBV5-7	TRBJ1-5	.	CASTTLESNQPQHF
TRBV28	TRBJ1-2	TRBD1	CASSLPGQGEGYTF
TRBV5-1	TRBJ2-7	TRBD2	CASSLAGLADEQYF
TRBV28	TRBJ2-7	.	CASSSPGKGRQLSYEQYF
TRBV6-2/TRBV6-3	TRBJ1-5	.	CASSYDPRGNQPQHF
TRBV4-1	TRBJ2-2	.	CASSQPGSSSGELFF
TRBV2	TRBJ2-2	.	CASMGPLETGELFF
TRBV15	TRBJ1-2	.	CATSPDLGNYGYTF
TRBV11-1	TRBJ2-7	TRBD1	CASSLTGEYYEQYF
TRBV19	TRBJ2-1	TRBD2	CASSIASGGDEYNEQFF